This T cell receptor beta chain is from a study of T cell repertoires in cytomegalovirus infection. Germline V gene data show CDR1 as DFQATT and CDR2 as SNEGSKA (reference sequence). V was clipped by 6 bases and J by 8 bases; unmatched bases: 16. This CDR3 spans 16 amino acids. MiXCR was run by TCRdb on the reads, yielding one entry per CDR3 protein. The sample records about 500,000 distinct CDR3 sequences, around 35% being singletons. As regards this clonotype: Its antigen is undetermined.

The material sequenced was cultured PBMCs, taken from culture after CMV antigen stimulation. The receptor comes from a human donor in good health (CMV status not recorded). Some clones in this sample may be carry-over from other donors' samples. The rearrangement joins TRBV20-1 to TRBJ1-4, with TRBD1 matching over 9 bases. The chain's CDR3 is CSARYRGRPLSEKLFF. CDR3 sequence (DNA): TGCAGTGCACGCTACAGGGGGCGCCCCCTCTCAGAAAAACTGTTTTTT.